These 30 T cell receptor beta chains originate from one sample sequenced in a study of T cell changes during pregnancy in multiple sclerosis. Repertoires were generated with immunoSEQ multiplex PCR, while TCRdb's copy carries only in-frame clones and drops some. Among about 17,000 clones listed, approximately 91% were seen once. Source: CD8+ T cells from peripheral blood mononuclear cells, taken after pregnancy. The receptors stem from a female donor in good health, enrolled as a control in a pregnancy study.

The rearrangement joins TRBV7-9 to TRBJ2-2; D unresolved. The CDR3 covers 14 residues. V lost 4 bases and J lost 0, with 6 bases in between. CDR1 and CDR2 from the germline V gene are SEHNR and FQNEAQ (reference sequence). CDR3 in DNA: TGTGCCAGCAGCTCTACAGCGAACACCGGGGAGCTGTTTTTT. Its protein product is CASSSTANTGELFF.

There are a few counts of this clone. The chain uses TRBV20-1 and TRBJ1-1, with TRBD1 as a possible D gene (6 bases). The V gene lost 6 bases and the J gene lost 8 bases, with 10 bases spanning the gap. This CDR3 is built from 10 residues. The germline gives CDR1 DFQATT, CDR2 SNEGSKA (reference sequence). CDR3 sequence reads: CSAWGTEAFF. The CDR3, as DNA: TGCAGTGCCTGGGGGACAGAAGCTTTCTTT.

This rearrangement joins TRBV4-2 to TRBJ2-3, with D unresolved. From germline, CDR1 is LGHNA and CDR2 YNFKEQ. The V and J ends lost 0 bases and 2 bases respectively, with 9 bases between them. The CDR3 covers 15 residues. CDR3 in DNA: TGTGCCAGCAGCCAAGATCCAGGCACCACAGATACGCAGTATTTT. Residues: CASSQDPGTTDTQYF.

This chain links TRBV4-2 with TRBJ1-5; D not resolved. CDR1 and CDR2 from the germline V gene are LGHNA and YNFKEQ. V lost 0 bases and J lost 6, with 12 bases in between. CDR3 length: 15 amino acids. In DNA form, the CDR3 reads TGTGCCAGCAGCCAAGAGGGCCGCGAGGGTCAGCCCCAGCATTTT. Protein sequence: CASSQEGREGQPQHF.

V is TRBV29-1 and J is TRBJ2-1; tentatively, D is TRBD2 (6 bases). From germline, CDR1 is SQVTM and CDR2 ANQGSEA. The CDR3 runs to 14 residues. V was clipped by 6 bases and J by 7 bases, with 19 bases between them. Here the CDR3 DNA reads TGCAGCGTCGACGGGGACTTCATTAGTAATGAGCAGTTCTTC. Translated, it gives CSVDGDFISNEQFF.

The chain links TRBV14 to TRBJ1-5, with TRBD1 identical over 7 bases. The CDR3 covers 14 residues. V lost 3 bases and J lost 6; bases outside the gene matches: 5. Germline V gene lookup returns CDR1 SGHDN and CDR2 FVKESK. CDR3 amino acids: CASSQEGARQPQHF. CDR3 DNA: TGTGCCAGCAGCCAGGAGGGGGCTCGTCAGCCCCAGCATTTT.

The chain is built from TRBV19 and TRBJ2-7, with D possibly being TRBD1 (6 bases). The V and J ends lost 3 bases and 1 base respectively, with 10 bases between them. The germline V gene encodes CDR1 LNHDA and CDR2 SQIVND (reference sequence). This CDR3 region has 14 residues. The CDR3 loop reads CASSITGQSYEQYF. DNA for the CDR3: TGTGCCAGTAGTATCACAGGGCAGTCCTACGAGCAGTACTTC.

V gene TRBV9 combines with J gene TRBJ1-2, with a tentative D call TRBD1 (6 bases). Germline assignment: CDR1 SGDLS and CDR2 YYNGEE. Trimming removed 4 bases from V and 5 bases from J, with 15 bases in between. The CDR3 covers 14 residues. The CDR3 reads CASSTPGTLYGYTF. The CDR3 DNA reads TGTGCCAGCAGCACTCCCGGGACACTATATGGCTACACCTTC.

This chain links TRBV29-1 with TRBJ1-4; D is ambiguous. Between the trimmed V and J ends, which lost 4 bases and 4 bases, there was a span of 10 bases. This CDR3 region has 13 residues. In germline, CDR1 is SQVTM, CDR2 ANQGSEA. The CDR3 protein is CSVVVRNNEKLFF. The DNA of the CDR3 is TGCAGCGTTGTCGTCAGGAATAATGAAAAACTGTTTTTT.

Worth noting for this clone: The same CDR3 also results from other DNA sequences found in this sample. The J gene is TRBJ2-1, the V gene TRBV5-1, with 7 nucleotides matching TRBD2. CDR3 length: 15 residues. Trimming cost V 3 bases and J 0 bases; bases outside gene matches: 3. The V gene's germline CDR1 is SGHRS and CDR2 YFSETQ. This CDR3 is CASSSTSSSYNEQFF. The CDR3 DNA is TGCGCCAGCAGCTCGACTAGCAGCTCCTACAATGAGCAGTTCTTC. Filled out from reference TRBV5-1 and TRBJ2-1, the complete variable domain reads KAGVTQTPRYLIKTRGQQVTLSCSPISGHRSVSWYQQTPGQGLQFLFEYFSETQRNKGNFPGRFSGRQFSNSRSEMNVSTLELGDSALYLCASSSTSSSYNEQFFGPGTRLTVL.

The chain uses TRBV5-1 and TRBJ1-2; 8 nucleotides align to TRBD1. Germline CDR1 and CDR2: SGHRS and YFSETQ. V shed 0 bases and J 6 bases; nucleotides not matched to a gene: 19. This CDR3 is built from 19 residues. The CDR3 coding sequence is TGCGCCAGCAGCTTGGTAGGGGGACAGGAAGGAGTGGGGCCAAATGGCTACACCTTC. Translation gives CASSLVGGQEGVGPNGYTF.

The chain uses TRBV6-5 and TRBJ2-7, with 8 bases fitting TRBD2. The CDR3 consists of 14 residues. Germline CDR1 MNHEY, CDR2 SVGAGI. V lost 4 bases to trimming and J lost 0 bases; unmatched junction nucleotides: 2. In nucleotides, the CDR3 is TGTGCCAGCAGTTTTGGGACTAGCTCCTACGAGCAGTACTTC. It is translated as CASSFGTSSYEQYF.

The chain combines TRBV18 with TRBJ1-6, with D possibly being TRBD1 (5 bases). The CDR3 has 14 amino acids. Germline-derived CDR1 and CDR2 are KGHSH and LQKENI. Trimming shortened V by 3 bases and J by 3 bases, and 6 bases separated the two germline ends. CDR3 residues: CASSPDNYNSPLHF. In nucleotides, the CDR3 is TGTGCCAGCTCACCGGACAACTATAATTCACCCCTCCACTTT.

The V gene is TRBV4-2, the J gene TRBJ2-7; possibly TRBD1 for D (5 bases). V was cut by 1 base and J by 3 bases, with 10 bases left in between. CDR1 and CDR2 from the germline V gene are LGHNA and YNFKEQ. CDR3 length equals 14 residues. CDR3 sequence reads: CASSQGVDNYEQYF. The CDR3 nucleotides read TGTGCCAGCAGCCAAGGGGTGGACAACTACGAGCAGTACTTC.

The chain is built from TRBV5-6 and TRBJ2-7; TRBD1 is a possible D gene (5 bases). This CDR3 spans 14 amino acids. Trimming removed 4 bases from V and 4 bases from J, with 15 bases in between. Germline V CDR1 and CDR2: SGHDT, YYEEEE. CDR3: CASSLRLYRYEQYF. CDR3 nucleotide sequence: TGTGCCAGCAGCCTCCGCCTTTACAGGTACGAGCAGTACTTC.

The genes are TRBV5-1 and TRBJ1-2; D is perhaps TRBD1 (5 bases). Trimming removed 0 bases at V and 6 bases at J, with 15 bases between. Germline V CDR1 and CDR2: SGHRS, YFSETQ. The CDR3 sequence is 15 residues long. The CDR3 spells CASSLAVGGVNGYTF. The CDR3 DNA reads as TGCGCCAGCAGCTTGGCGGTGGGGGGGGTAAATGGCTACACCTTC.

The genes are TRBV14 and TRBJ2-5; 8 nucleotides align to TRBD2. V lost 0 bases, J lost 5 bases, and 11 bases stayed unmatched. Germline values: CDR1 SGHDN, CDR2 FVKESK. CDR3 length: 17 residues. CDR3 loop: CASSQERIGRAGETQYF. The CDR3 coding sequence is TGTGCCAGCAGCCAAGAACGGATCGGGAGGGCCGGGGAGACCCAGTACTTC.

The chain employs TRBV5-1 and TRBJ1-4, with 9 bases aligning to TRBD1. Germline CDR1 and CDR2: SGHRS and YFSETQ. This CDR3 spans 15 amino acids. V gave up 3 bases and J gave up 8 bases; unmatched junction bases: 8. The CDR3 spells CASSWMGQGSEKLFF. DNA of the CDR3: TGCGCCAGCAGCTGGATGGGACAGGGAAGCGAAAAACTGTTTTTT.

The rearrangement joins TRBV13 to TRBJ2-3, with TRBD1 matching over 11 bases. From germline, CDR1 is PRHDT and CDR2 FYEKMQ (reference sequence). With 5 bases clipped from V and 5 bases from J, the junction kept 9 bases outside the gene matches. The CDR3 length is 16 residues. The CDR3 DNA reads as TGTGCCAGCAGCACGCCGGACAGGGGGCGGGGAGATACGCAGTATTTT. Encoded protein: CASSTPDRGRGDTQYF.

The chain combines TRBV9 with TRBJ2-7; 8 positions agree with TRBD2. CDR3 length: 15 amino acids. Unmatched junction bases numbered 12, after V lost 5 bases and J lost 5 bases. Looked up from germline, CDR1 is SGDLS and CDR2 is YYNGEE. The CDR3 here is CASSSDGGGTHEQYF. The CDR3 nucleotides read TGTGCCAGCAGTTCAGACGGGGGGGGCACCCACGAGCAGTACTTC.

In DNA, the CDR3 is TGTGCCAGCAGCGTGGGCATCTACTCTGGAAACACCATATATTTT. The encoded protein is CASSVGIYSGNTIYF. The chain combines TRBV9 with TRBJ1-3; D uncertain. V dropped 2 bases and J dropped 0 bases, with 9 bases sitting between them. The CDR3 extends over 15 amino acids. Looked up from germline, CDR1 is SGDLS and CDR2 is YYNGEE.

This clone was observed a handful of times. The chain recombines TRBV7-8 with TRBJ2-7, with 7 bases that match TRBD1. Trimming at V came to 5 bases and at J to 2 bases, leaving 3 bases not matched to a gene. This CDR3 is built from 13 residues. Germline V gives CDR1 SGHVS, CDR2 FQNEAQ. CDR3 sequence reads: CASSPGQPYEQYF. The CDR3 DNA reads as TGTGCCAGCAGCCCGGGACAGCCCTACGAGCAGTACTTC.

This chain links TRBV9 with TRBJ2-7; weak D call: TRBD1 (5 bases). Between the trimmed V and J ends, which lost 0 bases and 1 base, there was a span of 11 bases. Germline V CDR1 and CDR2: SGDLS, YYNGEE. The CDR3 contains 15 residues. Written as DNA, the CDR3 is TGTGCCAGCAGCGTAGACCCAGGGTTGTCCTACGAGCAGTACTTC. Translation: CASSVDPGLSYEQYF. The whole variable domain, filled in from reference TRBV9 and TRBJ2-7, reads DSGVTQTPKHLITATGQRVTLRCSPRSGDLSVYWYQQSLDQGLQFLIQYYNGEERAKGNILERFSAQQFPDLHSELNLSSLELGDSALYFCASSVDPGLSYEQYFGPGTRLTVT.

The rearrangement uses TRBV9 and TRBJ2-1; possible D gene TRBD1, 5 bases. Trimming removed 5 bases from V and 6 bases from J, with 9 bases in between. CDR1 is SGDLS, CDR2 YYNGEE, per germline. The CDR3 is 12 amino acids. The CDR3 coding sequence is TGTGCCAGCAGAGGGGCTAGCAATGAGCAGTTCTTC. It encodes CASRGASNEQFF.

In nucleotides, the CDR3 is TGCGCCAGCAGTGGACAGGGAACGCCTAACACTGAAGCTTTCTTT. Translated, it gives CASSGQGTPNTEAFF. The chain couples TRBV10-2 to TRBJ1-1, with 7 nucleotides matching TRBD1. The ends lost 4 bases at V and 2 bases at J; junction bases unmatched: 7. CDR1 is WSHSY, CDR2 SAAADI, per germline. CDR3 length equals 15 residues.

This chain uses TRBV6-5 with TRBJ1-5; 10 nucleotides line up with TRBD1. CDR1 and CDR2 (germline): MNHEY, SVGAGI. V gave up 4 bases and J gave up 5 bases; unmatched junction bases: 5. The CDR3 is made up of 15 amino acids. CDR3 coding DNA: TGTGCCAGCAGTTCTGGGACAGGGGACTATCAGCCCCAGCATTTT. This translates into CASSSGTGDYQPQHF.

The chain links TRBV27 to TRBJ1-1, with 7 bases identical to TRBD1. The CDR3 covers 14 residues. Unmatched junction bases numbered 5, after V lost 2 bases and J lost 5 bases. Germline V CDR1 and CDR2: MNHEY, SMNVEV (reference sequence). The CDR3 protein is CASSLLAGGTEAFF. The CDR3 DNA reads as TGTGCCAGCAGTTTACTTGCAGGGGGGACTGAAGCTTTCTTT.

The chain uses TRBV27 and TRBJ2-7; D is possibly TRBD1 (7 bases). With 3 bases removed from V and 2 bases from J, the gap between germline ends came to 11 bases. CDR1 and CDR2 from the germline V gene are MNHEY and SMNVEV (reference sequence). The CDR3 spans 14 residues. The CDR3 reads CASSFGRGAYEQYF. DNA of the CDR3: TGTGCCAGCAGTTTTGGCAGGGGGGCCTACGAGCAGTACTTC.

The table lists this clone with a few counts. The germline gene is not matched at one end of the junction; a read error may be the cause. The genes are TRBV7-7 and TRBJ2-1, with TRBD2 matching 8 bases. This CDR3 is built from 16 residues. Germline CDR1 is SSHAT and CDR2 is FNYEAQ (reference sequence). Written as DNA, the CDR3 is TGTGCTAGCAGCTTAGGTGGCGGGGGGCCGGGGGATGAGCAGTTCTTC. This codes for CASSLGGGGPGDEQFF.

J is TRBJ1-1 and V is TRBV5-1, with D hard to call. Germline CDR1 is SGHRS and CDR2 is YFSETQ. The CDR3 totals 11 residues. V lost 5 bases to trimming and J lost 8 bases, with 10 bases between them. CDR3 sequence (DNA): TGCGCCAGCAGATATCAGAACGAAGCTTTCTTT. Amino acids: CASRYQNEAFF.